This TCR beta chain was profiled in a study of OX40 agonist ivuxolimab in advanced cancers. Overall study context: The patients got ivuxolimab, which is an agonistic anti-OX40 (CD134) antibody. Patients in dose escalation had liver, melanoma, kidney or head and neck cancers.

V shed 4 bases and J 5 bases; nucleotides not matched to a gene: 11. CDR1 is SGHRS and CDR2 is YFSETQ in the germline V gene. The CDR3 totals 16 residues. If patients had autoimmune disease history or systemic immunosuppression, they were excluded. Data came from immunoSEQ multiplex PCR; TCRdb stores just in-frame clones and leaves some out. The sample comprises around 150,000 clones, roughly 91% of which are singletons, and roughly 1% rests with the top ten. Sequenced here: CD4+ or CD8+ T cells sorted from blood, sampled in a trial of the OX40 agonist ivuxolimab. This clonotype was obtained from an adult with an advanced solid tumor such as melanoma, head and neck, liver or kidney cancer. The rearrangement joins TRBV5-1 to TRBJ2-2, with 7 bases lining up with TRBD1. The chain's CDR3 is CASSTKTGQGTGELFF. The CDR3 DNA sequence: TGCGCCAGCAGCACCAAGACAGGGCAGGGGACCGGGGAGCTGTTTTTT.